This TCR beta chain was captured in a study of T-cell reconstitution after alpha-beta-depleted transplantation in children. V lost 5 bases to trimming and J lost 1 base; unmatched junction nucleotides: 5. The CDR3 spans 16 residues. CDR1 SEHNR and CDR2 FQNEAQ come from the germline V gene (reference sequence). The TCRbeta library was prepared with unique molecular identifiers. MiXCR, run by TCRdb on the PCR reads, gives a single entry per CDR3 protein. The sample has 500,000 to 600,000 distinct CDR3 sequences; 30% to 35% are singletons. This specimen was PBMCs from the stem cell graft donor, taken from the stem cell graft. The origin of this receptor is a human donor who donated a stem cell graft to a child with aplastic anemia. This chain joins TRBV7-9 and TRBJ2-7, with TRBD2 matching 13 bases. In nucleotides, the CDR3 is TGTGCCAGCAGCACGACTAGCGGGAGGCCTTCCTACGAGCAGTACTTC. It yields the protein CASSTTSGRPSYEQYF.